Sequencing of this TCR beta chain was carried out in a study of blood T cells in healthy people across ages. Findings of the study overall: TCR beta diversity per million T cells fell roughly linearly with age.

The CDR3 contains 14 residues. The ends were cut back, 0 bases at V and 5 bases at J, with 9 bases in the middle. Germline CDR1 is PRHDT and CDR2 is FYEKMQ (reference sequence). Primers used in a second PCR of about 6 to 12 cycles were a sample-barcoded 5' primer and a J-beta primer mix. Each CDR3 protein is one row after TCRdb ran MiXCR on the 5' RACE reads. The sample has 500,000 to 700,000 distinct CDR3 sequences, about 30% seen once. As regards this clonotype: The antigen is not known. This sequence may be a read error, since a much larger clone differs from it by one base.

Sample: blood. This clonotype was obtained from an elderly woman in good health. J is TRBJ2-3 and V is TRBV13; D unclear. CDR3: CASSLGIGIDTQYF. The DNA of the CDR3 is TGTGCCAGCAGCTTAGGTATCGGAATAGATACGCAGTATTTT.